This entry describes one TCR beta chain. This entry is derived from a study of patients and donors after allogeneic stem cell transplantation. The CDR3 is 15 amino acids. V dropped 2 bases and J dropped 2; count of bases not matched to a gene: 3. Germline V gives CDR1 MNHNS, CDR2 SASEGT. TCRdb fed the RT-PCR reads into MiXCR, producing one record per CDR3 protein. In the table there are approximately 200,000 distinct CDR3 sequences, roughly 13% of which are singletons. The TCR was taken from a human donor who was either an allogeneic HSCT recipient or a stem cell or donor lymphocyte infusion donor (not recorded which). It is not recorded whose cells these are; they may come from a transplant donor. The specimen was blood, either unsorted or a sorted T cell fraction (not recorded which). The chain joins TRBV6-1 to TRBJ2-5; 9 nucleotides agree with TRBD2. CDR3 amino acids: CASSEHSGRQETQYF. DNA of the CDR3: TGTGCCAGCAGTGAACATAGCGGGAGACAAGAGACCCAGTACTTC.